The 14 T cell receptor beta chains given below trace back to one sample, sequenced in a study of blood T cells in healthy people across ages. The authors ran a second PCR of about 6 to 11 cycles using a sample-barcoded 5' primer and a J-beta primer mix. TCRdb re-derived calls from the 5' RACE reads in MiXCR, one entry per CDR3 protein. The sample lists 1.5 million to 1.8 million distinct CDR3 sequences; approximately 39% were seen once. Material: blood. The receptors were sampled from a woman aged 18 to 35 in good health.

The CDR3 here is CASNRLAGDEWETQYF. Written as DNA, the CDR3 is TGTGCCAGCAACCGACTAGCGGGGGATGAATGGGAGACCCAGTACTTC. V and J are TRBV11-2 and TRBJ2-5; 12 bases are shared with TRBD2. The trim removed 7 bases at V and 5 bases at J, leaving 11 bases unmatched. The CDR3 contains 16 residues. Germline V gene sequence: CDR1 SGHAT, CDR2 FQNNGV.

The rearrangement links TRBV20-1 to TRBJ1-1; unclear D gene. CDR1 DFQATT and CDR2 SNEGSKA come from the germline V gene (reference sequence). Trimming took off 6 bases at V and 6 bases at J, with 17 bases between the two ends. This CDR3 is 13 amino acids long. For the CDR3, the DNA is TGCAGTGCCCTTTATGGACCAGAGGCTGAAGCTTTCTTT. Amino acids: CSALYGPEAEAFF.

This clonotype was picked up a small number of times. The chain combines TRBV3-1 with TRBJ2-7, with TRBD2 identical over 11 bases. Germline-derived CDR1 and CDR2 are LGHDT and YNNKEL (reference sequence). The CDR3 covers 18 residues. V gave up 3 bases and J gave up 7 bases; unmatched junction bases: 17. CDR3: CASSQALNRLAGIGEQYF. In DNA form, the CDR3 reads TGTGCCAGCAGCCAGGCATTAAACCGACTAGCGGGGATTGGTGAGCAGTACTTC.

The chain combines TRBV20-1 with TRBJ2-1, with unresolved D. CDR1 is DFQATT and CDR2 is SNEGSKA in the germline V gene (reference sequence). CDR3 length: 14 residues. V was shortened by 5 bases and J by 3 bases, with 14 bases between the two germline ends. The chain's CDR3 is CSASSTYRYNEQFF. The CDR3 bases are TGCAGTGCTTCATCTACCTACCGCTACAATGAGCAGTTCTTC.

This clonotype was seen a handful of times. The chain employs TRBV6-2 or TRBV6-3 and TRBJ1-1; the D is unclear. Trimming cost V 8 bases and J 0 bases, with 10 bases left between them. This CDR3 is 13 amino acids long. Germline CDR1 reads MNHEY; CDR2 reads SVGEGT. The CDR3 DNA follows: TGTGCCAGCTTCAGCCACCTGAACACTGAAGCTTTCTTT. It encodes CASFSHLNTEAFF.

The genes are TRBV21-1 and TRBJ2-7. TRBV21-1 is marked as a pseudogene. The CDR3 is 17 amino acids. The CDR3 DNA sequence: TGTGCCAGCAGCAAAGCGCGGTCGACAGGGGCGTCTTACGAGCAGTACTTC. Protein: CASSKARSTGASYEQYF.

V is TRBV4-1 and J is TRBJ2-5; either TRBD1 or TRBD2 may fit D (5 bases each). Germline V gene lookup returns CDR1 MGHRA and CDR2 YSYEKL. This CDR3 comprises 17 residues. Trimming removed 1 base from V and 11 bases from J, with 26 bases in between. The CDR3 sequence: CASSQVPGPVNVNEQYF. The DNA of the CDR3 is TGCGCCAGCAGCCAAGTTCCGGGACCAGTGAATGTTAATGAGCAGTACTTC.

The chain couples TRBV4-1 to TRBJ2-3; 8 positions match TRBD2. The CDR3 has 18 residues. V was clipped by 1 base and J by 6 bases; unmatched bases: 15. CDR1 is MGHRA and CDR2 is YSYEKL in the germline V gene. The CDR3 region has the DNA TGCGCCAGCAGCCAAGGACTTATGCGGGGGGACTCCGGGGATACGCAGTATTTT. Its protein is CASSQGLMRGDSGDTQYF.

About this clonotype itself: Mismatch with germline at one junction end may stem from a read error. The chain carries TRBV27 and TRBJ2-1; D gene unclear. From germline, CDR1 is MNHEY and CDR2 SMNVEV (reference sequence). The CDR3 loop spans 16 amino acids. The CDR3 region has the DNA TGTGCCAGCAGCACCAGGCTTTCGGGCAAGGTGAGAGAGCGGTTCTTC. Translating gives CASSTRLSGKVRERFF.

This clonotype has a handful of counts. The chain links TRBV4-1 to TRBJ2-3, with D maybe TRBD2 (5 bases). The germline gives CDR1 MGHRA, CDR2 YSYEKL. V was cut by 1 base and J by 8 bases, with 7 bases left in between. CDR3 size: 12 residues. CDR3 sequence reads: CASSQAGSTQYF. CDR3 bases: TGCGCCAGCAGCCAAGCGGGGTCTACGCAGTATTTT.

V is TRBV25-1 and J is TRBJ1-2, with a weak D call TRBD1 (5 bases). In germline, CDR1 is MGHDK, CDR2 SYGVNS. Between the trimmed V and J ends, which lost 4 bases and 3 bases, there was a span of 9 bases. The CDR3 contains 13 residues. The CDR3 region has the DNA TGTGCCAGCAGTGGCCTCAGGGACTATGGCTACACCTTC. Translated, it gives CASSGLRDYGYTF.

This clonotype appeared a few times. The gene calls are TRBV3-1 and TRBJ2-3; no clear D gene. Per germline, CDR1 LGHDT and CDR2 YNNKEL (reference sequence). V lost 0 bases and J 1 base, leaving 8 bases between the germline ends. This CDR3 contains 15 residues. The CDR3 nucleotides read TGTGCCAGCAGCCAAGAAACCTCACGCACAGATACGCAGTATTTT. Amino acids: CASSQETSRTDTQYF.

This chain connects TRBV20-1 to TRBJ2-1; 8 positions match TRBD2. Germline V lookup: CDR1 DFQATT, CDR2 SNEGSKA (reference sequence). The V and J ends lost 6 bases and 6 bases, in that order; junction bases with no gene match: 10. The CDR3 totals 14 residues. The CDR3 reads CSALSGSGLNEQFF. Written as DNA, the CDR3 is TGCAGTGCCTTAAGCGGGAGCGGACTCAATGAGCAGTTCTTC.

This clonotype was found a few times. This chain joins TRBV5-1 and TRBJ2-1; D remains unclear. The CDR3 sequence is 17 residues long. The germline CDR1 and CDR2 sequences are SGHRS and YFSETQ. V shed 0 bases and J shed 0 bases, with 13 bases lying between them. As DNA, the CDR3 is TGCGCCAGCAGCTTGGGATTGGACGCAAGCTCCTACAATGAGCAGTTCTTC. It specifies CASSLGLDASSYNEQFF. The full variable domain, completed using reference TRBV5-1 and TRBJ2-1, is KAGVTQTPRYLIKTRGQQVTLSCSPISGHRSVSWYQQTPGQGLQFLFEYFSETQRNKGNFPGRFSGRQFSNSRSEMNVSTLELGDSALYLCASSLGLDASSYNEQFFGPGTRLTVL.